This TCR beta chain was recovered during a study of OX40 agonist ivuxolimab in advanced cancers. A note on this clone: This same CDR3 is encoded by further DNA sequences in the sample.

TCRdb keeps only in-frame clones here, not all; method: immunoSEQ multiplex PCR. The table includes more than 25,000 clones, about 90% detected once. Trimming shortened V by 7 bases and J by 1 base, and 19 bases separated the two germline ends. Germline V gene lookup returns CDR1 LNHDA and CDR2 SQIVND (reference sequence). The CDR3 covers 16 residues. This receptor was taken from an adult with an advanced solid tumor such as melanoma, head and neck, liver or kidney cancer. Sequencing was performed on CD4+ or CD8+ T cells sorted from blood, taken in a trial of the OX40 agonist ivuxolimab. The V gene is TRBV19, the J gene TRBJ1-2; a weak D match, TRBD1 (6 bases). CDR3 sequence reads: CASKAGHITVNYGYTF. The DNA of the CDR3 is TGTGCCAGTAAAGCGGGACACATTACCGTTAACTATGGCTACACCTTC.